This T cell receptor (beta chain) originates from a study of blood T cell repertoires in COVID-19. Background on the study: Acute-phase and convalescent COVID-19 samples originated in the United States, Italy and Spain.

Original data processing: Researchers report that nucleated cell counts were estimated from reference gene primer amplification. Profiled with immunoSEQ multiplex PCR; TCRdb holds only in-frame clones, not every one. V and J calls and clone size are given by that table; D and trimming were obtained from the DNA. The data contain about 220,000 clones, roughly 85% of them singletons. This CDR3 is 12 amino acids long. V lost 2 bases and J lost 4, with 7 bases in between. Germline loops: CDR1 SQVTM, CDR2 ANQGSEA. Material for sequencing was peripheral blood. This chain joins TRBV29-1 and TRBJ2-3; D remains unclear. The sequence came from a man between 50 and 59 years old who had recovered from COVID-19. CDR3 sequence reads: CSVELRPDTQYF. The CDR3 DNA is TGCAGCGTTGAACTACGTCCAGATACGCAGTATTTT.